One sample yielded the 28 T cell receptor beta chains listed below, sequenced in a study of shared clonotypes between healthy human individuals (dated by TCRdb to between 2020 and 2021). The method was the immunoSEQ multiplex PCR assay. Drawn from immuneACCESS, this table holds only the in-frame rearrangements with V and J called that TCRdb kept. Clones are partly lost; checked studies trace under half to an unresolved V gene and leave the rest unexplained. A total of over a million clones appear in this sample, approximately 96% of them only once. The top ten clones comprise approximately 1.1% of the sample. Sequenced input: naive CD4+ T cells sorted from blood. The label giving this sample's cell subset or site can be read as: CD45RA+ positively selected. The receptors derive from a man aged 25-45 years in good health.

This chain joins TRBV7-2 and TRBJ2-6, with D unclear. Germline V lookup: CDR1 SGHTA, CDR2 FQGNSA. Trimming took off 4 bases at V and 0 bases at J, with 4 bases between the two ends. CDR3 size: 14 residues. As DNA, the CDR3 is TGTGCCAGCAGCTCTTTCTCTGGGGCCAACGTCCTGACTTTC. It codes for CASSSFSGANVLTF.

The V and J genes are TRBV28 and TRBJ1-5; D may be TRBD1 (6 bases). The CDR3 consists of 15 residues. V dropped 8 bases and J dropped 4 bases, with 18 bases sitting between them. Germline CDR1 reads MDHEN; CDR2 reads SYDVKM. The CDR3 loop is CASVLIGGGNQPQHF. DNA for the CDR3: TGTGCCAGCGTCCTTATAGGGGGAGGAAATCAGCCCCAGCATTTT.

This chain joins TRBV2 and TRBJ1-2, with D unresolved. With 6 bases removed from V and 6 bases from J, the gap between germline ends came to 14 bases. There are 13 residues in the CDR3. Germline V gene lookup returns CDR1 SNHLY and CDR2 FYNNEI. CDR3 nucleotides: TGTGCCAGCAGACAGCATCCGTTAGATGGCTACACCTTC. Protein sequence: CASRQHPLDGYTF. The variable domain in full, completed from reference TRBV2 and TRBJ1-2, reads EPEVTQTPSHQVTQMGQEVILRCVPISNHLYFYWYRQILGQKVEFLVSFYNNEISEKSEIFDDQFSVERPDGSNFTLKIRSTKLEDSAMYFCASRQHPLDGYTFGSGTRLTVV.

The chain recombines TRBV7-2 with TRBJ2-2; tentatively, D is TRBD2 (5 bases). The CDR3 covers 13 residues. V lost 4 bases to trimming and J lost 7 bases, with 10 bases between them. The germline gives CDR1 SGHTA, CDR2 FQGNSA. The CDR3 is CASSSLAVGELFF. CDR3 nucleotides: TGTGCCAGCAGCTCCCTAGCAGTCGGGGAGCTGTTTTTT. Combining the CDR3 with reference TRBV7-2 and TRBJ2-2 gives the whole variable domain GAGVSQSPSNKVTEKGKDVELRCDPISGHTALYWYRQSLGQGLEFLIYFQGNSAPDKSGLPSDRFSAERTGGSVSTLTIQRTQQEDSAVYLCASSSLAVGELFFGEGSRLTVL.

This chain connects TRBV5-8 to TRBJ2-2; D not certain. V gave up 0 bases and J gave up 4 bases, with 16 bases separating them. Germline V CDR1 and CDR2: SGHTS, YDEGEE. The CDR3 totals 17 residues. This CDR3 reads CASSLASLARSTGELFF. CDR3 DNA: TGTGCCAGCAGCTTGGCCTCCCTCGCTCGTTCCACCGGGGAGCTGTTTTTT.

The chain has TRBV6-5 and TRBJ2-3; 7 bases align to TRBD1. Losses at the gene ends were 7 bases for V and 4 bases for J; bases not matched to a gene: 11. CDR3 length: 15 residues. Germline assignment: CDR1 MNHEY and CDR2 SVGAGI. The CDR3 loop is CASTPVRGQADTQYF. CDR3 nucleotides: TGTGCCAGCACCCCAGTAAGGGGGCAGGCAGATACGCAGTATTTT.

As to this clone: The sample contains more than one DNA sequence encoding this CDR3. V and J are TRBV18 and TRBJ2-3, with D perhaps TRBD2 (6 bases). This CDR3 spans 15 amino acids. V was shortened by 1 base and J by 0 bases, with 8 bases between the two germline ends. Germline-derived CDR1 and CDR2 are KGHSH and LQKENI. CDR3 sequence (DNA): TGTGCCAGCTCACCACTCGCGGGGAGCACAGATACGCAGTATTTT. This sequence encodes CASSPLAGSTDTQYF.

This chain uses TRBV11-2 with TRBJ1-2; TRBD1 aligns across 7 bases. CDR3 length: 14 amino acids. Germline trimming cut 7 bases from V and 8 bases from J; bases unmatched to any gene: 13. Germline CDR1 is SGHAT and CDR2 is FQNNGV. The CDR3 spells CASTRLGDRTGYTF. The CDR3 nucleotides read TGTGCCAGCACGAGATTGGGGGACAGAACCGGCTACACCTTC.

The rearrangement links TRBV28 to TRBJ2-2; the D is unclear. The V end was cut by 1 base, the J end by 6 bases, with 9 bases between. The CDR3 runs 14 residues. In germline, CDR1 is MDHEN, CDR2 SYDVKM. The CDR3 reads CASSLSVVPGELFF. CDR3 nucleotides: TGTGCCAGCAGTTTATCCGTGGTTCCCGGGGAGCTGTTTTTT.

This rearrangement joins TRBV11-2 to TRBJ2-2; D call uncertain. This CDR3 has 15 residues. V was clipped by 1 base and J by 5 bases, with 11 bases between them. Per germline, CDR1 SGHAT and CDR2 FQNNGV. DNA for the CDR3: TGTGCCAGCAGCTTAGGCTCCAGGCCAACCGGGGAGCTGTTTTTT. It encodes CASSLGSRPTGELFF.

The rearrangement uses TRBV4-1 and TRBJ2-7; the match to TRBD1 covers 8 bases. V shed 1 base and J 5 bases; nucleotides not matched to a gene: 7. The length of the CDR3 is 15 residues. The germline gives CDR1 MGHRA, CDR2 YSYEKL. This chain's CDR3 is CASSQGDRGRHEQYF. The CDR3 DNA follows: TGCGCCAGCAGCCAAGGTGACAGGGGTCGACACGAGCAGTACTTC.

The V and J genes are TRBV4-2 and TRBJ2-3, with TRBD2 matching over 12 bases. CDR1 LGHNA and CDR2 YNFKEQ come from the germline V gene. V shed 1 base, J shed 5 bases, and the junction held 4 bases outside the gene matches. CDR3 length: 16 amino acids. The CDR3 DNA sequence: TGTGCCAGCAGCCAAGCTCTAGCGGGAGGGCAAGATACGCAGTATTTT. As protein: CASSQALAGGQDTQYF.

The chain carries TRBV13 and TRBJ2-1; TRBD2 matches 7 bases. V gave up 1 base and J gave up 7 bases; unmatched junction bases: 22. Per the germline V gene, CDR1 is PRHDT and CDR2 is FYEKMQ (reference sequence). The CDR3 has 20 amino acids. In DNA form, the CDR3 reads TGTGCCAGCAGCTTAGAGGGCTCGGGTAGCGGGTCTATTTCTCGGAATGAGCAGTTCTTC. Amino acid sequence: CASSLEGSGSGSISRNEQFF.

This rearrangement joins TRBV19 to TRBJ1-2, with TRBD1 identical over 7 bases. The trim removed 8 bases at V and 10 bases at J, leaving 13 bases unmatched. CDR3 length: 13 amino acids. Looked up from germline, CDR1 is LNHDA and CDR2 is SQIVND (reference sequence). CDR3 region: CASQQQGRPHYTF. The DNA for the CDR3 is TGTGCCAGTCAGCAACAGGGGAGACCTCACTACACCTTC.

The rearrangement links TRBV7-9 to TRBJ2-1; 12 bases are shared with TRBD2. The CDR3 length is 18 residues. The junction had 9 bases not matched to a gene; V was cut back by 1 base and J by 5 bases. From germline, CDR1 is SEHNR and CDR2 FQNEAQ (reference sequence). CDR3: CASSLGSGTSGPHNEQFF. In nucleotides, the CDR3 is TGTGCCAGCAGCTTAGGGAGCGGGACTAGCGGGCCTCACAATGAGCAGTTCTTC.

The rearrangement links TRBV5-4 to TRBJ2-2; 12 bases match TRBD2. There are 16 residues in the CDR3. The V segment lost 4 bases and the J segment 3 bases; nucleotides outside the gene matches: 4. Germline values: CDR1 SGHNT, CDR2 YYREEE (reference sequence). CDR3 coding DNA: TGTGCCAGCAGCCCGGGACTAGCGGGCGACACCGGGGAGCTGTTTTTT. This encodes CASSPGLAGDTGELFF.

This clone occurred once. V gene TRBV19 combines with J gene TRBJ2-2; D is uncertain. This CDR3 comprises 17 residues. Germline CDR1 is LNHDA and CDR2 is SQIVND (reference sequence). With 4 bases removed from V and 9 bases from J, the gap between germline ends came to 24 bases. CDR3 sequence (DNA): TGTGCCAGTAGTAGAGTCACTCCCGCGTCGGCCCCGCGGGAGCTGTTTTTT. Residues: CASSRVTPASAPRELFF.

As concerns this clone: Additional DNA sequences in this sample encode the identical CDR3. The V gene is TRBV28, the J gene TRBJ1-5; D is undetermined. V lost 5 bases to trimming and J lost 2 bases, with 7 bases between them. CDR1 and CDR2 (germline): MDHEN, SYDVKM. The CDR3 consists of 13 residues. CDR3 residues: CASSLLGNQPQHF. The CDR3 DNA is TGTGCCAGCAGTCTTCTGGGCAATCAGCCCCAGCATTTT.

The J gene is TRBJ2-5, the V gene TRBV5-1; D unresolved. Germline assignment: CDR1 SGHRS and CDR2 YFSETQ. The ends were cut back, 4 bases at V and 3 bases at J, with 16 bases in the middle. CDR3 size: 15 residues. CDR3 sequence (DNA): TGCGCCAGCAGCACAGAGCCCGGGTTAGAAGAGACCCAGTACTTC. Protein sequence: CASSTEPGLEETQYF.

The V call is TRBV7-3, the J call TRBJ1-5; D unclear. The CDR3 consists of 13 residues. Trimming shortened V by 4 bases and J by 5 bases, and 9 bases separated the two germline ends. The germline V gene has CDR1 SGHTA and CDR2 FQGTGA. The CDR3 DNA reads TGTGCCAGCAGCTCCCACTTAGATCAGCCCCAGCATTTT. This encodes CASSSHLDQPQHF.

V and J are TRBV13 and TRBJ2-6; 9 positions match TRBD1. The V segment lost 4 bases and the J segment 0 bases; nucleotides outside the gene matches: 7. The CDR3 consists of 18 residues. In germline, CDR1 is PRHDT, CDR2 FYEKMQ (reference sequence). The CDR3 DNA is TGTGCCAGCAGCTCACGACAGGGGGGCGTCTCTGGGGCCAACGTCCTGACTTTC. It specifies CASSSRQGGVSGANVLTF.

About this clone itself: In the same sample, other DNA sequences code for this CDR3. CDR3 coding DNA: TGCGCCAGCAGCCCCTCCTCTGGAAACACCATATATTTT. Translated, it gives CASSPSSGNTIYF. The chain employs TRBV5-1 and TRBJ1-3; D not certain. Germline CDR1 is SGHRS and CDR2 is YFSETQ. The ends were cut back, 4 bases at V and 0 bases at J, with 5 bases in the middle. CDR3 length: 13 amino acids.

This rearrangement joins TRBV5-5 to TRBJ2-7, with 8 bases fitting TRBD2. V shed 5 bases, J shed 2 bases, and the junction held 9 bases outside the gene matches. This CDR3 spans 15 amino acids. CDR1 SGHKS and CDR2 YYEKEE come from the germline V gene (reference sequence). CDR3 DNA sequence: TGTGCCAGCAGTCAACTAGCGGTAATAACCTACGAGCAGTACTTC. Its protein product is CASSQLAVITYEQYF.

The chain couples TRBV9 to TRBJ2-1; perhaps TRBD2 as D (6 bases). This CDR3 region has 14 residues. V lost 4 bases, J lost 7 bases, and 15 bases lay in between. Germline loops: CDR1 SGDLS, CDR2 YYNGEE. This chain's CDR3 is CASSFRDSLNEQFF. CDR3 DNA sequence: TGTGCCAGCAGCTTTAGGGACTCCCTGAATGAGCAGTTCTTC.

The gene calls are TRBV19 and TRBJ2-7; 9 positions match TRBD1. Germline V gene lookup returns CDR1 LNHDA and CDR2 SQIVND (reference sequence). V was clipped by 7 bases and J by 3 bases; unmatched bases: 10. The CDR3 contains 15 residues. The CDR3 DNA reads as TGTGCCAGTAATCATCCGGGACAGGGTAGCTACGAGCAGTACTTC. Its protein product is CASNHPGQGSYEQYF.

This chain connects TRBV29-1 to TRBJ1-1; possibly TRBD1 for D (5 bases). CDR1 and CDR2 (germline): SQVTM, ANQGSEA. This CDR3 contains 13 residues. The V end was cut by 7 bases, the J end by 1 base, with 13 bases between. The CDR3 DNA reads as TGCAGCGCCCTAACCGGGGGGAACACTGAAGCTTTCTTT. Its translation: CSALTGGNTEAFF.

The chain joins TRBV15 to TRBJ1-2, with D hard to call. V gave up 0 bases and J gave up 10 bases, with 12 bases separating them. Germline CDR1 is LNHNV and CDR2 is YYDKDF (reference sequence). The CDR3 is 13 amino acids. The CDR3 is CATSRDPITDYTF. The CDR3 coding sequence is TGTGCCACCAGCAGAGACCCTATAACGGACTACACCTTC.

The chain couples TRBV5-1 to TRBJ2-3, with 14 bases lining up with TRBD2. Per germline, CDR1 SGHRS and CDR2 YFSETQ. V gave up 3 bases and J gave up 4 bases; unmatched junction bases: 4. The CDR3 runs to 16 residues. In nucleotides, the CDR3 is TGCGCCAGCAGCTGGGGACTAGCGGGAGAAGCAGATACGCAGTATTTT. It codes for CASSWGLAGEADTQYF.